Included here is one TCR beta chain sequence, with context. The table lists this clone with a count of one. The target of this receptor is not known. No base qualities exist here, and no much larger clone lies one base off it. CDR1 and CDR2 are drawn from the germline V gene: SGHTA, FQGNSA. Trimming removed 6 bases from V and 2 bases from J, leaving 2 bases between the germline ends. The cysteine opens and the phenylalanine closes a CDR3 of 11 amino acids. The entry retains the CDR3 DNA only, 33 bases that are in frame from base 1. The trial excluded patients who had a history of autoimmune disease or were on systemic immunosuppression. In every dose cohort, peripheral blood was drawn for TCR sequencing at baseline, cycle 4 day 1, and cycle 7 day 1. Samples came from an open-label, multicenter, first-in-human phase I dose-escalation trial of ivuxolimab. Adults with locally advanced or metastatic head and neck squamous cell, hepatocellular, melanoma or renal cell carcinoma were enrolled in the trial. Before TCR sequencing, CD4+ and CD8+ T cells were separately sorted from peripheral blood.

The entry originates in a study of OX40 agonist ivuxolimab in advanced cancers. Turning to the overall study: The costimulatory receptor OX40 (CD134) was targeted by ivuxolimab, a fully human IgG2 agonistic monoclonal antibody. Of the approximately 54 patients in dose escalation, approximately 20 had hepatocellular carcinoma, about 15 had melanoma, 9 had renal cell carcinoma and 9 had head and neck cancer. Three dose-escalation patients achieved partial responses, one with hepatocellular carcinoma and two with cutaneous melanoma. Prior anti-PD-1, anti-PD-L1 or anti-CTLA-4 therapy was permitted, and checkpoint inhibitors had been received by about 36% of dose-escalation patients. Peripheral TCRbeta sequencing aimed to test whether ivuxolimab altered TCR sequence diversity and caused clonal T-cell expansion. Intravenous ivuxolimab was administered to patients every 2 weeks at six dose levels: 0.01, 0.1, 0.3, 1.5, 3 and 10 mg/kg. The paper covers the monotherapy dose-escalation part of the phase I ivuxolimab trial, which included N of about 50 patients. In the dose-escalation cohort, 75% to 85% of patients were male, and the mean age was approximately 60 years with a range of about 20 to 79.

For sequencing of the TCRbeta CDR3 region, genomic DNA was extracted from the sorted cells. TCRbeta CDR3 regions were sequenced using the immunoSEQ Assay. TCRdb took over this immuneACCESS table, retaining in-frame rearrangements with V and J assigned. Such tables are incomplete; in checked studies, under half of the missing clones stem from an unresolved V gene, and the remainder is unexplained. The sample profile shows around 92,000 clones; 75% to 90% of them were found once. Less than 3.5% of the sample is in the top ten clones. The paper as a whole reports these results and caveats: At doses from 0.1 to 3.0 mg/kg, clonal expansion was seen in both CD4+ and CD8+ blood T cells between baseline and week 6. Which antigens the clonally expanded peripheral T cells were specific for was not determined. In partial responders in the 0.1-3.0 mg/kg groups, normalized peripheral clonal expansion was found to be among the lowest, especially among CD8+ T cells. Low levels of normalized T-cell clonal expansion were also seen in some patients who did not respond. After ivuxolimab, more expanded clones were found on average in CD8+ T cells than in CD4+ T cells.

This specimen consisted of CD4+ or CD8+ T cells sorted from blood, obtained in a trial of the OX40 agonist ivuxolimab. The chain couples TRBV7-2 to TRBJ1-3; the D segment cannot be called with confidence. This TCR was sampled from an adult with an advanced solid tumor such as melanoma, head and neck, liver or kidney cancer. Here the CDR3 is given as CASSAGNTIYF. At the DNA level, the sequence is TGTGCCAGCAGTGCTGGAAACACCATATATTTT.